This TCR beta chain is drawn from a study of CD8 T cells in ankylosing spondylitis. From the 5' RACE reads, TCRdb called clonotypes with MiXCR, one entry per CDR3 protein. The table lists some 140,000 distinct CDR3 sequences, about an eighth of them singletons. Trimming stripped 5 bases from V and 3 bases from J, with 8 bases between. The germline gives CDR1 SGHAT, CDR2 FQNNGV. This CDR3 is built from 12 residues. Study results and caveats: According to the report, clones linked to the disease were significantly enriched in matched synovial fluid samples taken from ankylosing spondylitis patients. Seemingly characteristic of ankylosing spondylitis blood was a TCR beta motif consisting of 7 or 8 highly homologous variants.

This clonotype was detected many times. Its specificity is not known. V and J are TRBV11-2 and TRBJ2-7; D unresolved. The sample was blood, either unsorted or a sorted T cell fraction (not recorded which). This clonotype originated in a female donor with ankylosing spondylitis or in good health (not recorded which). The DNA for the CDR3 is TGTGCCAGCAGCGACAACCGCTACGAGCAGTACTTC. Translating it yields CASSDNRYEQYF.